A selection of T cell receptor beta chains follows, all from one sample in a study of cytomegalovirus exposure and HLA in healthy donors. Data came from immunoSEQ multiplex PCR; TCRdb stores just in-frame clones and leaves some out. Altogether 150,000 to 200,000 clones are present, roughly 90% being singletons, with the ten largest covering approximately 2%. Sequencing was carried out using PBMCs. The source of these receptors is a woman aged 18-30 years in good health and CMV-seronegative. Each CDR3 is given with its conserved first and last residue. The D gene is left open where the match is weak. Clone size appears in some rows only: once, few, many, or a class for an expanded clone.

J	size	V	D	DNA	CDR3
TRBJ2-7	.	TRBV6-5	TRBD2	TGTGCCAGCTCGCAAGGGACTAGCGGCTACGAGCAGTACTTC	CASSQGTSGYEQYF
TRBJ2-7	.	TRBV11-2	TRBD2	TGTGCCAGCAGGAAACCGGGAGGGTCGGCCTACGAGCAGTACTTC	CASRKPGGSAYEQYF
TRBJ2-7	.	TRBV19	.	TGTGCCAGTAGTAAGGCCCAGGCCTACGAGCAGTACTTC	CASSKAQAYEQYF
TRBJ2-7	.	TRBV19	.	TGTGCCAGTAGTGGACGGGGTGGCGGTTCCTACGAGCAGTACTTC	CASSGRGGGSYEQYF
TRBJ1-1	.	TRBV28	.	TGTGCCAGCAGTTTAGGGGGCAGGGCTTCCACTGAAGCTTTCTTT	CASSLGGRASTEAFF
TRBJ2-1	.	TRBV28	TRBD2	TGTGCCAGCAGTCAGACGGGACTAGCGGGAGAGTCCTACAATGAGCAGTTCTTC	CASSQTGLAGESYNEQFF
TRBJ2-1	.	TRBV9	.	TGTGCCAGCAGCGCAGGGACTGGAGCCTACAATGAGCAGTTCTTC	CASSAGTGAYNEQFF
TRBJ2-6	.	TRBV19	TRBD1	TGTGCCAGTAGTAGACAGGGTGATTATTCTGGGGCCAACGTCCTGACTTTC	CASSRQGDYSGANVLTF
TRBJ2-7	few	TRBV6-5	.	TGTGCCAGCAGTTACGGACAGCACGCTTACGAGCAGTACTTC	CASSYGQHAYEQYF
TRBJ1-1	.	TRBV5-6	.	TGTGCCAGCAGCTTATCAGGTGGGAACACTGAAGCTTTCTTT	CASSLSGGNTEAFF
TRBJ1-5	.	TRBV6-1	.	TGTGCCAGCAGTGGACAGCCGCCGGGCGGTTCGAATCAGCCCCAGCATTTT	CASSGQPPGGSNQPQHF
TRBJ1-5	.	TRBV19	.	TGTGCCAGTAGGCACCAGGTATACAATCAGCCCCAGCATTTT	CASRHQVYNQPQHF
TRBJ2-7	.	TRBV27	.	TGTGCCAGCAGTTTATCGAATCAGGGCCCGACTCACTACGAGCAGTACTTC	CASSLSNQGPTHYEQYF
TRBJ2-7	.	TRBV5-4	.	TGTGCCAGCAGCTTGAAGGATACAGATCCCTACGAGCAGTACTTC	CASSLKDTDPYEQYF
TRBJ1-1	.	TRBV5-1	TRBD1	TGCGCCAGCAGCTCTGAATCAGGGGGCACTGAAGCTTTCTTT	CASSSESGGTEAFF
TRBJ2-7	.	TRBV5-6	.	TGTGCCAGCAGCTTGGGGGCTCACGAGCAGTACTTC	CASSLGAHEQYF
TRBJ2-5	once	TRBV7-9	TRBD1	TGTGCCAGCACCCGAGGACAGGGTATTGGGCGAGAGACCCAGTACTTC	CASTRGQGIGRETQYF
TRBJ2-3	.	TRBV20-1	.	TGCAGTGCCGAGGAGGGAACGCAGTATTTT	CSAEEGTQYF
TRBJ2-7	.	TRBV7-9	TRBD1	TGTGCCACCGGGACAGGCCGAGCGTACGAGCAGTACTTC	CATGTGRAYEQYF
TRBJ1-4	.	TRBV2	.	TGTGCCAGCAGTGCGGTAGAAGGGGCTGAAAAACTGTTTTTT	CASSAVEGAEKLFF
TRBJ2-5	.	TRBV2	TRBD1	TGTGCCAGCAGTAACCCCTCACAGGGGCGTGGGGAGACCCAGTACTTC	CASSNPSQGRGETQYF
TRBJ1-1	.	TRBV7-9	TRBD1	TGTTCCAGCAGCCCACAGGGGGCTTCGACTGAAGCTTTCTTT	CSSSPQGASTEAFF
TRBJ1-1	.	TRBV6-1	.	TGTGCCAGCAGCAACAGGGTGAACACTGAAGCTTTCTTT	CASSNRVNTEAFF
TRBJ1-5	.	TRBV6-6	.	TGTGCCAGCAGTCCTCAGGGAAACCAGCCCCAGCATTTT	CASSPQGNQPQHF
TRBJ1-5	.	TRBV18	.	TGTGCCAGCTCACCCACAGGGTACCAGCCCCAGCATTTT	CASSPTGYQPQHF
TRBJ2-3	.	TRBV30	TRBD2	TGTGCCTGGAGTCCCCGAGGGGGGCGGGAGGGCCGGAAGTATTTT	CAWSPRGGREGRKYF
TRBJ2-7	.	TRBV28	TRBD1	TGTGCCAGCAGTGAGCGCAGGGGGCCAAGCTCCTACGAGCAGTACTTC	CASSERRGPSSYEQYF
TRBJ2-1	.	TRBV6-1	TRBD1	TGTGCCAGTGACAGGGGGCGCAGGAATGAGCAGTTCTTC	CASDRGRRNEQFF
TRBJ1-5	.	TRBV7-9	.	TGTGCCAGCAGCTTAGAAGGACAGCTCAATCAGCCCCAGCATTTT	CASSLEGQLNQPQHF
TRBJ2-1	.	TRBV19	TRBD2	TGTGCCAGTAGTATAGCACTAGCGGGAGTATATGAGCAGTTCTTC	CASSIALAGVYEQFF
TRBJ2-2	.	TRBV28	TRBD1	TGTGCCAGCCGACCCGGACAGGGTATACGGGGGGAGCTGTTTTTT	CASRPGQGIRGELFF
TRBJ2-1	.	TRBV7-9	.	TGTGCCAGCAGCTTATTGAGTGAGCAGTTCTTC	CASSLLSEQFF
TRBJ2-5	.	TRBV6-5	TRBD2	TGTGCCAGCAGTTACGGAGCGGGAGGGCCGGGGGAGCAGTACTTC	CASSYGAGGPGEQYF
TRBJ2-7	.	TRBV30	TRBD2	TGTGCCTGGAATCCGGGAGGGCCACAGCAGTACTTC	CAWNPGGPQQYF
TRBJ2-7	.	TRBV6-1	TRBD1	TGTGCCAGCAGTCCGGGACAGGTCGACGAGCAGTACTTC	CASSPGQVDEQYF
TRBJ2-3	.	TRBV2	TRBD1	TGTGCCAGCAGTGAGGGACAGACAGATACGCAGTATTTT	CASSEGQTDTQYF
TRBJ2-5	.	TRBV7-8	.	TGTGCCAGCAGCTTAAGAAGTCGCGACATTGGGGAGACCCAGTACTTC	CASSLRSRDIGETQYF
TRBJ2-7	.	TRBV4-1	TRBD1	TGCGCCAGCAGCCAAGGACAGGGCGTCTACGAGCAGTACTTC	CASSQGQGVYEQYF
TRBJ1-6	.	TRBV6-5	TRBD1	TGTGCCAGCAGTGTCCAAACAGGGGCCGATTCACCCCTCCACTTT	CASSVQTGADSPLHF
TRBJ2-2	.	TRBV5-8	TRBD1	TGTGCCAGCAGCTATGGGACAGGGGGGCCCGGGGAGCTGTTTTTT	CASSYGTGGPGELFF